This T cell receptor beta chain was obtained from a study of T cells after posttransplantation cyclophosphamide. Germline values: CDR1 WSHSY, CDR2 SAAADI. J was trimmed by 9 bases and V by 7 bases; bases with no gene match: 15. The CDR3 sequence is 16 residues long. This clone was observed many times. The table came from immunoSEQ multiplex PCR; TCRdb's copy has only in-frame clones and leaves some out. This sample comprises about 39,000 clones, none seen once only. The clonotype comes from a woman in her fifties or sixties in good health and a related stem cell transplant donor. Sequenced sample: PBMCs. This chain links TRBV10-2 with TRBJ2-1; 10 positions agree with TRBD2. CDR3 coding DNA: TGCGCCAGCACTCCAAGTGGAGCGGGGGGGCCCGGTGAGCAGTTCTTC. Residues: CASTPSGAGGPGEQFF.